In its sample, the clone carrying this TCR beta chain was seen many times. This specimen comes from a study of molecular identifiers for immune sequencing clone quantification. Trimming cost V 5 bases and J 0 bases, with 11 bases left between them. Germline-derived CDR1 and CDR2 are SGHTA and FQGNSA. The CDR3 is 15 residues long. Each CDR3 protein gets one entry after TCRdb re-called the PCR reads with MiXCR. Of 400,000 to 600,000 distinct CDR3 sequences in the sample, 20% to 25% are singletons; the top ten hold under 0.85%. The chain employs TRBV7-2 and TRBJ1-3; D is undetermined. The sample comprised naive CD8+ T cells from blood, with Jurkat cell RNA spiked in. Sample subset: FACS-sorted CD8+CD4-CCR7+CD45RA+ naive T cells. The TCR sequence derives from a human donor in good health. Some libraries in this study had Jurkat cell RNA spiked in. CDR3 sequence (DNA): TGTGCCAGCAGCCTTCTCAGGAGCTCTGGAAACACCATATATTTT. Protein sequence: CASSLLRSSGNTIYF.